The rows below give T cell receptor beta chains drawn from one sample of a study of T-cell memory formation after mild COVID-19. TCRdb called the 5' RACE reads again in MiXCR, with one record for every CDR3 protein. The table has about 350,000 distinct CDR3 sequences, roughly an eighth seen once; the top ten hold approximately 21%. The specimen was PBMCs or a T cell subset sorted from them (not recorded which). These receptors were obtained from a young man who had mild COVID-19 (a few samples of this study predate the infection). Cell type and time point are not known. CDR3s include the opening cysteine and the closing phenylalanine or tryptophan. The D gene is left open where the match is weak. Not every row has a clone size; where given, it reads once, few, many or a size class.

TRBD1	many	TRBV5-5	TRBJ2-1	TGTGCCAGCAGCCCGCCCCACGGACAGGAGGAGCAGTTCTTC	CASSPPHGQEEQFF
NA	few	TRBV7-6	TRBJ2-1	TGTGCCAGCAAACGGGTCGGAACCAATGAGCAGTTCTTC	CASKRVGTNEQFF
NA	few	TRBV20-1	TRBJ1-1	TGCAGTGCTAGTCCAGTAGACAGGTCGAACACTGAAGCTTTCTTT	CSASPVDRSNTEAFF
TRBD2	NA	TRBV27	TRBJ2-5	TGTGCCAGCAGTGAAGCTAGCGGGGCGGAGACCCAGTACTTC	CASSEASGAETQYF
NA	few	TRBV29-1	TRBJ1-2	TGCAGCGTTGATATCGTTGGGACGACTGTGAGGGGCTATGGCTACACCTTC	CSVDIVGTTVRGYGYTF
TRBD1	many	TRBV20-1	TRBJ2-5	TGCAGTGCTTCTTCCCGAGGGGGCAAAGAGACCCAGTACTTC	CSASSRGGKETQYF
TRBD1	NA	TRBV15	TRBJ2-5	TGTGCCACCAGCACCGGGACAGGGCTGGGGGAAGAGACCCAGTACTTC	CATSTGTGLGEETQYF
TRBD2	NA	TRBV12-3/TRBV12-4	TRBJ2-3	TGTGCCAGCAGTTTAGGTGGCGGGGGGAACACAGATACGCAGTATTTT	CASSLGGGGNTDTQYF
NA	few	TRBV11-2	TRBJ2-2	TGTGCCAGCCACTTCCTCGGGGGGCTCACCGGGGAGCTGTTTTTT	CASHFLGGLTGELFF
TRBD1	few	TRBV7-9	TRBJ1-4	TGTGCCAGCAGCTCTTACAGGGGGGTTAATGAAAAACTGTTTTTT	CASSSYRGVNEKLFF
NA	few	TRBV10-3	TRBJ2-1	TGTGCCATCAGCGGCTTGGGGGGCGCCGGTGAGCAGTTCTTC	CAISGLGGAGEQFF
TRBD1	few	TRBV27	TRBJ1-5	TGTGCCGGCGGGTCGACAGGGGTGGGTCAGCCCCAGCATTTT	CAGGSTGVGQPQHF
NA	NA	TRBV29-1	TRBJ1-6	TGCAGCGCCCAGGATACCTCCTATAATTCACCCCTCCACTTT	CSAQDTSYNSPLHF
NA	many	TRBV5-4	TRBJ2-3	TGTGCCAGCAGCTTGGGGCTAGTCACAGATACGCAGTATTTT	CASSLGLVTDTQYF
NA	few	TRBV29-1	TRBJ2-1	TGCAGCGTTAAGGAGAGCTCCTACAATGAGCAGTTCTTC	CSVKESSYNEQFF
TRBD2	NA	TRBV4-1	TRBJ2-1	TGCGCCAGCAGCCAAGAAGGGGTAGGAGCGGGGGATGAGCAGTTCTTC	CASSQEGVGAGDEQFF
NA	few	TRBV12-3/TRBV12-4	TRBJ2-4	TGTGCCAGCAGTTTGGACACAAACAAAAACATTCAGTACTTC	CASSLDTNKNIQYF
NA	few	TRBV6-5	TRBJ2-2	TGTGCCAGCAGTTACGGGAGTAGTCCGAACACCGGGGAGCTGTTTTTT	CASSYGSSPNTGELFF
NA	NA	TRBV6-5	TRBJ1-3	TGTGCCAGCAGTTTTGCGACGTGGGGATCAGGAAACACCATATATTTT	CASSFATWGSGNTIYF
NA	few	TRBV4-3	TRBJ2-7	TGCGCCAGCAGCCAAGGGTGGCAGGGTTCCTACGAGCAGTACTTC	CASSQGWQGSYEQYF
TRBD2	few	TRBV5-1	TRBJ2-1	TGCGCCAGCAGCTTGGTTGGCGGGGGGGCCGTCTCCTACAATGAGCAGTTCTTC	CASSLVGGGAVSYNEQFF
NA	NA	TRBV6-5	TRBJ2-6	TGTGCCAGCAGAGAGACAGGACTCTACGAGGCCAACGTCCTGACTTTC	CASRETGLYEANVLTF
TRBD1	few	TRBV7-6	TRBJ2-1	TGTGCCAGCAGCTTATCACAGGGGGCCCATGGGAATGAGCAGTTCTTC	CASSLSQGAHGNEQFF
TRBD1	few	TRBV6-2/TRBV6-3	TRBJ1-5	TGTGCCAGCAGTTATCGACAGGGAACTAGCAATCAGCCCCAGCATTTT	CASSYRQGTSNQPQHF
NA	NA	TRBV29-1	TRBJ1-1	TGCAGCGGTGAGTGGGGGATGAACACTGAAGCTTTCTTT	CSGEWGMNTEAFF
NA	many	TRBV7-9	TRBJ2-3	TGTGCCAGCAGCTTGCTACGTAGCCGCACAGATACGCAGTATTTT	CASSLLRSRTDTQYF
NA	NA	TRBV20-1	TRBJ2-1	TGCAGTGCTAGGCGCGACTCCTACAATGAGCAGTTCTTC	CSARRDSYNEQFF
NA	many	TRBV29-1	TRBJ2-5	TGCAGCGTTGAAGGGCGCGAGGGAGAGACCCAGTACTTC	CSVEGREGETQYF
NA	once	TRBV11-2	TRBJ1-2	TGTGCCAGCAGCTTAGATCTTTTGGCTAACTATGGCTACACCTTC	CASSLDLLANYGYTF